Each of the 10 T cell receptor beta chains below was sequenced from the same sample in a study of cytomegalovirus exposure and HLA in healthy donors. The PCR used 60 Vbeta and 13 Jbeta primers. Profiling relied on immunoSEQ multiplex PCR, and the TCRdb table lists in-frame clones only, not all of them. This table has approximately 85,000 clones, 70% to 80% appearing once. The sample comprised PBMCs. The receptor source for this set is a woman aged 50 to 60 in good health and CMV-seropositive.

The V call is TRBV5-1, the J call TRBJ1-6; perhaps TRBD1 as D (6 bases). V lost 6 bases and J 7 bases, leaving 11 bases between the germline ends. The CDR3 covers 13 residues. Per the germline V gene, CDR1 is SGHRS and CDR2 is YFSETQ. CDR3 residues: CASKAGENSPLHF. In DNA, the CDR3 is TGCGCCAGCAAGGCAGGGGAAAATTCACCCCTCCACTTT.

The rearrangement uses TRBV5-4 and TRBJ2-1; 9 bases are a match to TRBD1. Looked up from germline, CDR1 is SGHNT and CDR2 is YYREEE (reference sequence). Losses at the gene ends were 2 bases for V and 5 bases for J; bases not matched to a gene: 8. CDR3 size: 16 residues. The CDR3 nucleotides are TGTGCCAGCAGCTTAGGACAGGGGACTGGGAACAATGAGCAGTTCTTC. Its translation is CASSLGQGTGNNEQFF.

V usage is TRBV5-5 and J usage is TRBJ2-3; 7 nucleotides align to TRBD2. The V and J ends lost 0 bases and 2 bases, in that order; junction bases with no gene match: 3. Per the germline V gene, CDR1 is SGHKS and CDR2 is YYEKEE (reference sequence). This CDR3 contains 15 residues. In DNA, the CDR3 is TGTGCCAGCAGCTTGGGGGGAGGGCCCACAGATACGCAGTATTTT. Translated: CASSLGGGPTDTQYF.

About this clone: The CDR3 does not close with the conserved phenylalanine or tryptophan, likely indicating a read error. This sequence joins TRBV5-1 and TRBJ2-7, with D possibly being TRBD1 (6 bases). The CDR3 runs 14 residues. In germline, CDR1 is SGHRS, CDR2 YFSETQ. Trimming pared 2 bases from V and 4 bases from J, leaving 13 bases between. Here the CDR3 DNA reads TGCGCCAGCAGCTTTTCCGGGACATCTTACGAGCAGTACCTC. Translation: CASSFSGTSYEQYL.

The chain uses TRBV2 and TRBJ2-3, with 11 bases lining up with TRBD1. CDR3 size: 15 residues. Germline loops: CDR1 SNHLY, CDR2 FYNNEI. The ends lost 4 bases at V and 4 bases at J; junction bases unmatched: 4. CDR3 nucleotides: TGTGCCAGCAGTGCGGACAGGGGGCCCTCAGATACGCAGTATTTT. Translating gives CASSADRGPSDTQYF.

About this clone itself: Without the conserved terminal phenylalanine or tryptophan, this CDR3 likely stems from a read error. It is unclear where the CDR3 begins or ends on the DNA, so no DNA is shown, and the CDR3 is as TCRdb lists it. The chain carries TRBV4-2 and TRBJ1-2; the D call TRBD1 from the table was never checked on the DNA. Germline V gene sequence: CDR1 LGHNA, CDR2 YNFKEQ. The CDR3 is 16 residues long, counting both termini. The chain's CDR3 is CASSQDAQGSGNGCTL.

The chain uses TRBV19 and TRBJ1-6; 7 bases line up with TRBD1. Losses at the gene ends were 3 bases for V and 10 bases for J; bases not matched to a gene: 6. CDR1 and CDR2 from the germline V gene are LNHDA and SQIVND (reference sequence). The length of the CDR3 is 14 residues. CDR3 nucleotide sequence: TGTGCCAGTAGTATCGGGACAGAAGGATCACCCCTCCACTTT. It encodes CASSIGTEGSPLHF.

This clone was seen a few times. The chain recombines TRBV6-6 with TRBJ1-5, with 7 bases lining up with TRBD1. The CDR3 has 14 residues. With 1 base clipped from V and 7 bases from J, the junction kept 4 bases outside the gene matches. CDR1 and CDR2 (germline): MNHNY, SVGAGI (reference sequence). For the CDR3, the DNA is TGTGCCAGCAGTTACTACCAGGGGGGCCAGCCCCAGCATTTT. Translated: CASSYYQGGQPQHF.

This sequence joins TRBV27 and TRBJ2-7; TRBD1 agrees at 7 bases. The length of the CDR3 is 14 residues. J gave up 3 bases and V 4 bases, and 6 bases lay outside the gene matches. Looked up from germline, CDR1 is MNHEY and CDR2 is SMNVEV (reference sequence). The CDR3 nucleotides read TGTGCCAGCAGTTCTATCCGGGACAGCTACGAGCAGTACTTC. Translation: CASSSIRDSYEQYF.

The CDR3 protein is CSVRDRGQPQHF. For the CDR3, the DNA is TGCAGCGTACGGGACAGGGGCCAGCCCCAGCATTTT. The rearrangement joins TRBV29-1 to TRBJ1-5, with TRBD1 identical over 10 bases. Germline V gene sequence: CDR1 SQVTM, CDR2 ANQGSEA. CDR3 length equals 12 residues. V lost 6 bases and J lost 7; bases outside the gene matches: 3.